The clone carrying this T cell receptor (beta chain) was found a few times. Its antigen is undetermined. The data are from a study of response to subunit inactivated influenza vaccine. Each CDR3 protein gets one entry after TCRdb re-called the RT-PCR reads with MiXCR. The sample records under 550,000 distinct CDR3 sequences, 7.5% to 8.5% being singletons. Trimming left V 5 bases short and J 6 bases short, with 20 bases between. CDR1 and CDR2 (germline): PRHDT, FYEKMQ (reference sequence). CDR3 size: 15 residues. Findings and caveats of the study: Each seasonal flu vaccination may recruit only limited new T cells, authors suggested.

The clonotype originates from a man between 50 and 75 years old who received an inactivated influenza vaccine. The chain carries TRBV13 and TRBJ2-7, with a tentative D call TRBD2 (6 bases). Specimen: PBMCs from blood, collected 23 to 25 months after vaccination. CDR3 region: CASSPRGSGPLEQYF. CDR3 in DNA: TGTGCCAGCAGCCCCCGGGGTAGCGGCCCTCTCGAGCAGTACTTC.